The 19 T cell receptor beta chains listed next were all sequenced from one sample in a study of human T cells and chemical hapten exposure. As for time point: patch test 3, about 24 weeks after DPC sensitization. The treatment denotes: therapeutic diphenylcyclopropenone sensitization with weekly scalp DPC. TCRdb analysed the RACE reads with MiXCR anew, one entry per CDR3 protein. The sample includes more than 45,000 distinct CDR3 sequences, approximately 13% of them seen just once. This material consisted of whole blood, taken in connection with sensitization to the hapten diphenylcyclopropenone (DPC). The source of these receptors is a man aged 25-45 years with alopecia areata. Some clones in this sample may be carry-over from other donors' samples.

The chain combines TRBV29-1 with TRBJ2-2; D might be TRBD1 (8 bases). The CDR3 covers 13 residues. The V end lost 7 bases, the J end lost 6 bases, and 15 bases lay between the germline ends. The germline V gene has CDR1 SQVTM and CDR2 ANQGSEA. CDR3: CSGGQGGAGELFF. In DNA form, the CDR3 reads TGCAGCGGAGGACAGGGAGGGGCCGGGGAGCTGTTTTTT.

This clonotype was seen repeatedly, ten times or more. This chain uses TRBV20-1 with TRBJ2-1; possibly TRBD1 for D (6 bases). V shed 3 bases and J shed 2 bases, with 11 bases lying between them. CDR1 is DFQATT and CDR2 is SNEGSKA in the germline V gene (reference sequence). CDR3 length: 14 residues. The CDR3 reads CSARVGGPYNEQFF. CDR3 nucleotide sequence: TGCAGTGCTAGGGTAGGGGGACCCTACAATGAGCAGTTCTTC.

This clonotype was recorded at least ten times. The chain joins TRBV20-1 to TRBJ2-3; TRBD2 might be the D (5 bases). V shed 0 bases and J shed 4 bases, with 11 bases lying between them. Germline CDR1 and CDR2: DFQATT and SNEGSKA (reference sequence). This CDR3 comprises 14 residues. CDR3 sequence: CSARDLAGSDTQYF. The CDR3 nucleotides are TGCAGTGCTAGAGACCTGGCGGGTTCAGATACGCAGTATTTT.

This clonotype was observed at least ten times. The chain is built from TRBV6-2 or TRBV6-3 and TRBJ2-1; 7 nucleotides line up with TRBD2. The ends lost 6 bases at V and 7 bases at J; junction bases unmatched: 12. The CDR3 spans 15 residues. Germline CDR1 reads MNHEY; CDR2 reads SVGEGT. DNA of the CDR3: TGTGCCAGCAGCCGACCTAGCGGACGAAAGAATGAGCAGTTCTTC. It codes for CASSRPSGRKNEQFF.

This clonotype was counted many times. The gene calls are TRBV25-1 and TRBJ2-3; 7 bases match TRBD1. Germline values: CDR1 MGHDK, CDR2 SYGVNS. The CDR3 spans 15 residues. After removal of 7 bases from V and 1 base from J, the junction contained 8 bases not matched to a gene. The CDR3 bases are TGTGCCAGCATCCGGACAGGACGAGGCACAGATACGCAGTATTTT. It translates to CASIRTGRGTDTQYF.

The rearrangement joins TRBV7-2 to TRBJ2-7; the D is unclear. This CDR3 has 14 residues. In germline, CDR1 is SGHTA, CDR2 FQGNSA. V gave up 4 bases and J gave up 5 bases, with 15 bases separating them. CDR3 sequence: CASSSSGIRNEQYF. The CDR3 DNA reads TGTGCCAGCAGCTCCAGTGGGATTCGAAACGAGCAGTACTTC.

Concerning this clonotype: A much larger clone differs from this one at a single base, so this may be a read error. V and J are TRBV28 and TRBJ1-2; D remains ambiguous. CDR3 length equals 13 residues. Germline V CDR1 and CDR2: MDHEN, SYDVKM. Trimming left V 5 bases short and J 4 bases short, with 11 bases between. CDR3 amino acids: CASSAGVSYGYTF. The CDR3 nucleotides read TGTGCCAGCAGTGCCGGTGTTAGCTATGGCTACACCTTC.

This chain joins TRBV3-1 and TRBJ1-1; D unclear. V was trimmed by 1 base and J by 4 bases, leaving 4 bases between them. This CDR3 contains 12 residues. Germline lookup yields CDR1 LGHDT and CDR2 YNNKEL (reference sequence). This CDR3 reads CASSQVRTEAFF. Here the CDR3 DNA reads TGTGCCAGCAGCCAAGTCCGCACTGAAGCTTTCTTT.

There are many counts of this clonotype. The V gene is TRBV6-6, the J gene TRBJ1-4; 9 bases are a match to TRBD1. The V gene's germline CDR1 is MNHNY and CDR2 SVGAGI (reference sequence). This CDR3 spans 14 amino acids. Losses at the gene ends were 4 bases for V and 8 bases for J; bases not matched to a gene: 5. CDR3 protein: CASSWGTGREKLFF. Written as DNA, the CDR3 is TGTGCCAGCAGTTGGGGGACAGGGCGGGAAAAACTGTTTTTT.

V and J are TRBV18 and TRBJ1-3; TRBD1 is a possible D gene (5 bases). With 3 bases removed from V and 2 bases from J, the gap between germline ends came to 11 bases. The CDR3 consists of 15 residues. Per germline, CDR1 KGHSH and CDR2 LQKENI. The DNA of the CDR3 is TGTGCCAGCTCACCGACGGGGGTCGCTGGAAACACCATATATTTT. Its translation is CASSPTGVAGNTIYF. Complete variable domain (other parts from reference TRBV18 and TRBJ1-3): NAGVMQNPRHLVRRRGQEARLRCSPMKGHSHVYWYRQLPEEGLKFMVYLQKENIIDESGMPKERFSAEFPKEGPSILRIQQVVRGDSAAYFCASSPTGVAGNTIYFGEGSWLTVV.

As regards this clonotype: A read error may explain this, as a much larger clone is one base away. The rearrangement uses TRBV10-3 and TRBJ2-6, with D possibly TRBD1 on 6 matching bases. Germline CDR1 and CDR2: ENHRY and SYGVKD. CDR3 length equals 15 residues. The CDR3: CAISGTVSGAIVLTF. CDR3 DNA sequence: TGTGCCATCAGTGGGACAGTTTCTGGGGCCATCGTCCTGACTTTC.

This clonotype showed up many times. This sequence joins TRBV20-1 and TRBJ2-2, with D possibly being TRBD2 (5 bases). Germline assignment: CDR1 DFQATT and CDR2 SNEGSKA (reference sequence). CDR3 length equals 15 residues. V lost 3 bases and J 1 base, leaving 12 bases between the germline ends. Here the CDR3 DNA reads TGCAGTGCTAGCTCACTAGAACGGAACACCGGGGAGCTGTTTTTT. It is translated as CSASSLERNTGELFF.

This clonotype was seen many times. The chain joins TRBV29-1 to TRBJ2-5; 7 nucleotides agree with TRBD1. J gave up 3 bases and V 5 bases, and 3 bases lay outside the gene matches. The CDR3 is 12 residues long. Germline loops: CDR1 SQVTM, CDR2 ANQGSEA. The CDR3, as DNA: TGCAGCGTTCTAACAGGGGAAGAGACCCAGTACTTC. Its protein is CSVLTGEETQYF.

This clonotype was counted only a few times. The CDR3 DNA reads TGTGCCAGCAGCCAAGATGGGACAGGGGGTCAAGAGACCCAGTACTTC. Translation gives CASSQDGTGGQETQYF. This chain uses TRBV3-1 with TRBJ2-5; 11 bases are shared with TRBD1. J lost 2 bases, V lost 0 bases, and 2 bases had no gene match. Germline loops: CDR1 LGHDT, CDR2 YNNKEL (reference sequence). CDR3 length equals 16 residues.

This clonotype occurred a few times. The chain is built from TRBV12-3 or TRBV12-4 and TRBJ2-5; no clear D gene. V shed 3 bases and J shed 7 bases, with 9 bases lying between them. The CDR3 contains 12 residues. CDR3 amino acids: CASSLGRRTQYF. CDR3 sequence (DNA): TGTGCCAGCAGTTTGGGTAGGAGGACCCAGTACTTC.

This rearrangement joins TRBV18 to TRBJ1-1; D is perhaps TRBD1 (6 bases). Trimming left V 0 bases short and J 2 bases short, with 13 bases between. CDR1 is KGHSH, CDR2 LQKENI, per germline. This CDR3 contains 16 residues. This CDR3 reads CASSPPSGGTNTEAFF. CDR3 bases: TGTGCCAGCTCACCACCGTCCGGAGGGACAAACACTGAAGCTTTCTTT.

This clonotype was detected only a few times. V is TRBV10-2 and J is TRBJ1-1; D is uncertain. Germline-derived CDR1 and CDR2 are WSHSY and SAAADI. The CDR3 runs 13 residues. V lost 5 bases, J lost 3 bases, and 10 bases lay in between. The CDR3 DNA is TGCGCCAGCAGTCCCAGCGGTTACACTGAAGCTTTCTTT. Amino acid sequence: CASSPSGYTEAFF.

In this sample, this clonotype turned up a few times. This chain connects TRBV12-3 or TRBV12-4 to TRBJ1-1; D uncertain. V was pared by 6 bases and J by 5 bases, with 13 bases between. The CDR3 has 13 amino acids. The CDR3 reads CASRTNPTTEAFF. CDR3 bases: TGTGCCAGCAGAACGAACCCAACTACTGAAGCTTTCTTT.

The V call is TRBV5-1, the J call TRBJ2-5; D may be TRBD1 or TRBD2 (6 bases each). The CDR3 contains 16 residues. With 0 bases removed from V and 2 bases from J, the gap between germline ends came to 14 bases. Germline CDR1 reads SGHRS; CDR2 reads YFSETQ. The CDR3 loop reads CASSLVTGADQETQYF. CDR3 coding DNA: TGCGCCAGCAGCTTGGTCACGGGGGCAGATCAAGAGACCCAGTACTTC. The whole variable domain, filled in from reference TRBV5-1 and TRBJ2-5, reads KAGVTQTPRYLIKTRGQQVTLSCSPISGHRSVSWYQQTPGQGLQFLFEYFSETQRNKGNFPGRFSGRQFSNSRSEMNVSTLELGDSALYLCASSLVTGADQETQYFGPGTRLLVL.